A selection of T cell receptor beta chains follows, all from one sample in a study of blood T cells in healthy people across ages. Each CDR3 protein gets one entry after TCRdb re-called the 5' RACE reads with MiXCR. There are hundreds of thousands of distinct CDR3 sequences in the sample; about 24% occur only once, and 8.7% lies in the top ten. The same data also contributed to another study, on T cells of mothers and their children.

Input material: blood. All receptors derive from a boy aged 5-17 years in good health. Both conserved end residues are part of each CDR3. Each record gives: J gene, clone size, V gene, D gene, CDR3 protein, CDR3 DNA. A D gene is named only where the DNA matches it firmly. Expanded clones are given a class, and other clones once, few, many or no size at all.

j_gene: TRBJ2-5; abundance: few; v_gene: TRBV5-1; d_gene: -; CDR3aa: CASSPTLGGEETQYF; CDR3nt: TGCGCCAGCAGCCCAACTTTAGGGGGAGAAGAGACCCAGTACTTC
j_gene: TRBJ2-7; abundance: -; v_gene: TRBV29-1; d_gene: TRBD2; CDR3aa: CSVEEGRAYEQYF; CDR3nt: TGCAGCGTTGAAGAAGGGAGGGCCTACGAGCAGTACTTC
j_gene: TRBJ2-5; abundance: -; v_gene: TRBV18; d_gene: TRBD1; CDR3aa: CASLPTGAHQETQYF; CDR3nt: TGTGCCAGCCTCCCGACAGGGGCCCACCAAGAGACCCAGTACTTC
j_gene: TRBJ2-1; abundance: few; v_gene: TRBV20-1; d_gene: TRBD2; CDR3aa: CSARLGGSLDEQFF; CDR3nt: TGCAGTGCTAGATTGGGGGGGTCACTGGATGAGCAGTTCTTC
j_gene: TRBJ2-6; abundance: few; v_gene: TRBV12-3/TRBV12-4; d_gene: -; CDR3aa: CASSLAFGYSGANVLTF; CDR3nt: TGTGCCAGCAGTTTAGCGTTCGGGTACTCTGGGGCCAACGTCCTGACTTTC
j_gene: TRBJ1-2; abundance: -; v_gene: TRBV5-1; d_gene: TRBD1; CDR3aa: CASSLGTGGGCYGYTF; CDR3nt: TGCGCCAGCAGCTTGGGGACAGGGGGCGGATGCTATGGCTACACTTTC
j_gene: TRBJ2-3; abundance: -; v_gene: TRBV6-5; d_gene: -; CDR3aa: CASSYSDGDTQYF; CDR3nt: TGTGCCAGCAGTTACTCTGACGGGGATACGCAGTATTTT
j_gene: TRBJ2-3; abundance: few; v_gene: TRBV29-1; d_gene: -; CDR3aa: CSVRAGGTDTQYF; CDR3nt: TGCAGCGTTCGGGCAGGGGGCACAGATACGCAGTATTTT
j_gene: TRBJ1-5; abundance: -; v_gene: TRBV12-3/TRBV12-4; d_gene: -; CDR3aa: CASSKRSGSQPQHF; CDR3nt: TGTGCCAGCAGCAAGCGATCTGGCAGTCAGCCCCAGCATTTT
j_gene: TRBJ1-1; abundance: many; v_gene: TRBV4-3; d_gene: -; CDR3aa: CASSQHHTGNTEAFF; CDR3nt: TGCGCCAGCAGCCAGCACCACACAGGGAACACTGAAGCTTTCTTT
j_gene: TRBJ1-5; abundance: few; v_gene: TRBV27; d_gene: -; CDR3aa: CASSRTGFSNQPQHF; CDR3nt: TGTGCCAGCAGCCGAACAGGGTTTAGCAATCAGCCCCAGCATTTT
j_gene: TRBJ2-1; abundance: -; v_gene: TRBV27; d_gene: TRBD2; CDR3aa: CASSLGLAGVRRSYNEQFF; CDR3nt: TGTGCCAGCAGTCTGGGACTAGCGGGGGTGCGGAGATCCTACAATGAGCAGTTCTTC
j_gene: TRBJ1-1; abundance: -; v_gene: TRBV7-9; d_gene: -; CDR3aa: CASSKGVNTEAFF; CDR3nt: TGTGCCAGCTCCAAAGGAGTCAACACTGAAGCTTTCTTT
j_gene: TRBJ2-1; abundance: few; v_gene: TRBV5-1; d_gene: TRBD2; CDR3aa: CASSYPHESSGGDSSYNEQFF; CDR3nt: TGCGCCAGCAGCTACCCCCATGAATCTAGCGGGGGGGATAGCTCCTACAATGAGCAGTTCTTC
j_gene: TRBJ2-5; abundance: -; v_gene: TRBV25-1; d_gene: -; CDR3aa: CASSDSPRETQYF; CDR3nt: TGTGCCAGCAGTGATTCTCCAAGGGAGACCCAGTACTTC
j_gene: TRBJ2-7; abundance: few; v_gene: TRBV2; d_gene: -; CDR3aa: CASRALSYEQYF; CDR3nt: TGTGCCAGCAGGGCCTTGTCCTACGAGCAGTACTTC
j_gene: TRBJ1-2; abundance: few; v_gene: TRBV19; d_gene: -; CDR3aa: CASEPGRLGYGYTF; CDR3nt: TGTGCCAGTGAACCAGGCCGCCTTGGCTATGGCTACACCTTC
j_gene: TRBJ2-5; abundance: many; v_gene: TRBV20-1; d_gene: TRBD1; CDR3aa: CSARGGTAQETQYF; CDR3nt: TGCAGTGCTAGGGGTGGGACAGCCCAAGAGACCCAGTACTTC
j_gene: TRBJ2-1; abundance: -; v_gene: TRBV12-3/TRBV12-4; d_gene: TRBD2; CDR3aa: CASSFRTSGGNEQFF; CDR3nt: TGTGCCAGCAGTTTCCGGACTAGCGGAGGCAATGAGCAGTTCTTC
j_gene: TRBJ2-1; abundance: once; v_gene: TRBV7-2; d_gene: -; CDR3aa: CASSLHFGSGIYEQFF; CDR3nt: TGTGCCAGCAGCTTACATTTCGGCAGCGGTATCTATGAGCAGTTCTTC
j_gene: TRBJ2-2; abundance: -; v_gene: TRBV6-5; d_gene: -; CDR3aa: CASSYSEGPLRHSDSGELFF; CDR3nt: TGTGCCAGCAGTTACTCGGAAGGGCCCCTGCGCCACAGTGATTCCGGGGAGCTGTTTTTT
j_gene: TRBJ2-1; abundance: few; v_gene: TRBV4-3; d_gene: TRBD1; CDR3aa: CASSQGGQGSYNEQFF; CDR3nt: TGCGCCAGCAGCCAGGGCGGACAGGGATCCTACAATGAGCAGTTCTTC
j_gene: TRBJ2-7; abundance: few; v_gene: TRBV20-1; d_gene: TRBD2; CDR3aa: CSAPGTSGSYEQYF; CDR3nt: TGCAGTGCTCCCGGGACTAGCGGTTCCTACGAGCAGTACTTC
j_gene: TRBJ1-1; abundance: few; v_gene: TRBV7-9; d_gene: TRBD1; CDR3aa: CASSLAREGARGTEAFF; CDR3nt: TGTGCCAGCAGCTTAGCGCGAGAGGGGGCGCGTGGGACTGAAGCTTTCTTT
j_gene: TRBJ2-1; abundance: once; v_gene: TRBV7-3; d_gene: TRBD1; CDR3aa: CASSWGQGNGGNEQFF; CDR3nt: TGTGCCAGCAGCTGGGGACAGGGGAATGGGGGCAATGAGCAGTTCTTC
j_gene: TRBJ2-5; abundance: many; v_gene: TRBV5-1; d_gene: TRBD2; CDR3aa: CASSSGLAGGETQYF; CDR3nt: TGTGCCAGCAGCTCCGGACTAGCGGGGGGGGAGACCCAGTACTTC
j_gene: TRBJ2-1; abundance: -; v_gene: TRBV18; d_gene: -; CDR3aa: CASSPPQGSHEQFF; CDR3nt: TGTGCCAGCTCACCACCGCAAGGGTCCCATGAGCAGTTCTTC
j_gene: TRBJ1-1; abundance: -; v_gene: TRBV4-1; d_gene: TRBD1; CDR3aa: CASSQDRALGTEAFF; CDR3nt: TGCGCCAGCAGCCAGGACAGGGCGTTGGGCACTGAAGCTTTCTTT
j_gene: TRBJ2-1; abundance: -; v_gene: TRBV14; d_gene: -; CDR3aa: CASSHGGGAGNEQFF; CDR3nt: TGTGCCAGCAGCCACGGAGGGGGCGCGGGCAATGAGCAGTTCTTC
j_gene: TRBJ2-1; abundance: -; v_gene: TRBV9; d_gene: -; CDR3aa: CASSVGGHGSYNEQFF; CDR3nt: TGTGCCAGCAGCGTAGGTGGCCACGGCTCCTACAATGAGCAGTTCTTC
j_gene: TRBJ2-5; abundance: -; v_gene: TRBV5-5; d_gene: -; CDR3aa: CASSLLRVETQYF; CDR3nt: TGTGCCAGCAGCTTGCTGCGCGTAGAGACCCAGTACTTC
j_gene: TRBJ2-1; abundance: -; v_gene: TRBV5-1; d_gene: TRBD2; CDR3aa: CASSLALRTSGLEQFF; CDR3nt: TGCGCCAGCAGCCTGGCTTTAAGGACTAGCGGGCTTGAGCAGTTCTTC
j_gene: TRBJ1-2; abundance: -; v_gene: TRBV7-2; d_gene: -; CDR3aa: CASSSMGTGRYGCTF; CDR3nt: TGTGCCAGCAGCTCGATGGGAACAGGGCGCTATGGCTGCACCTTC
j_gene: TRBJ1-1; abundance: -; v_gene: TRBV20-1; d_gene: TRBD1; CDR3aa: CSARVYGTGHPNTEAFF; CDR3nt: TGCAGTGCTAGAGTCTACGGGACAGGGCACCCGAACACTGAAGCTTTCTTT
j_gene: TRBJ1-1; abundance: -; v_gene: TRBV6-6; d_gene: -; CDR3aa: CASSPLGVQNTEAFF; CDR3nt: TGTGCCAGCAGCCCCCTGGGGGTCCAGAACACTGAAGCTTTCTTT
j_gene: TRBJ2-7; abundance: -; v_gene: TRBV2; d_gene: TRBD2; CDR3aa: CASSEEGGRAYEQYF; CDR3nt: TGTGCCAGCAGTGAAGAGGGCGGGAGGGCCTACGAGCAGTACTTC
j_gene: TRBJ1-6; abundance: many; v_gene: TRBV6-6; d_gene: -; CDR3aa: CASTNSGSPLHF; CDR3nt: TGTGCCAGCACCAACAGTGGTTCACCCCTCCACTTT
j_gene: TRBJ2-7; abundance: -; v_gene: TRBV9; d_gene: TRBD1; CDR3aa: CASSGRDRSDEQYF; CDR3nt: TGTGCCAGCAGCGGACGGGACAGAAGCGACGAGCAGTACTTC
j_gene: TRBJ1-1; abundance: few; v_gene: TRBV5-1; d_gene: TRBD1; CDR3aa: CASSRGDRVDLNTEAFF; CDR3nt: TGCGCCAGCAGCCGGGGGGACAGGGTGGACCTGAACACTGAAGCTTTCTTT
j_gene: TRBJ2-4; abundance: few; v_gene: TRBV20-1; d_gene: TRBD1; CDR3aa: CSAKGQVIAKNTQYF; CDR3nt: TGCAGTGCTAAAGGACAGGTGATAGCCAAAAACACTCAGTACTTC
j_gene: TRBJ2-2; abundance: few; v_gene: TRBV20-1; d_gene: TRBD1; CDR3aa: CSARVPLTGKLTGELFF; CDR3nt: TGCAGTGCTAGAGTACCGTTGACAGGGAAACTTACCGGGGAGCTGTTTTTT
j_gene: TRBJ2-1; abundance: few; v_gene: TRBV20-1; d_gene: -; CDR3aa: CSARDLTEDYNEQFF; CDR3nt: TGCAGTGCTAGAGATCTCACAGAAGATTACAATGAGCAGTTCTTC
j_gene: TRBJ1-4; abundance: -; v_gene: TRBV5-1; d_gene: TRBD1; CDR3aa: CASSFRGQASTNEKLFF; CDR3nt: TGCGCCAGCAGCTTCAGGGGGCAGGCTTCAACTAATGAAAAACTGTTTTTT
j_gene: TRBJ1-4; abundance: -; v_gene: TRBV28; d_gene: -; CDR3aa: CASGRGNEKLFF; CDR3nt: TGCGCCAGCGGGAGGGGTAATGAAAAACTGTTTTTT
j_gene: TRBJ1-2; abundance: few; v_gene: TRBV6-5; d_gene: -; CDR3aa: CASSSGSSYYGYTF; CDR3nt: TGTGCCAGCAGTTCGGGCAGTTCCTACTATGGCTACACCTTC
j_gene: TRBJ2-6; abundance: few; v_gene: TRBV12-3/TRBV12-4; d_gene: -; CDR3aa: CASSPSPFGANVLTF; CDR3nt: TGTGCCAGCAGTCCCTCCCCTTTTGGGGCCAACGTCCTGACTTTC
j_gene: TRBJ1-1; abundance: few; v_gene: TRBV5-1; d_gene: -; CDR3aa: CASSSAIDRHTEAFF; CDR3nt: TGCGCCAGCAGCTCCGCCATTGACAGACACACTGAAGCTTTCTTT
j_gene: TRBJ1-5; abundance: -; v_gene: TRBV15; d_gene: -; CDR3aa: CATSKSTLDRPNQPQHF; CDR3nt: TGTGCCACCAGCAAAAGTACCCTCGACAGACCCAATCAGCCCCAGCATTTT
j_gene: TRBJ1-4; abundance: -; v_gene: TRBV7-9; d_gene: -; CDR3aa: CASSSGGFEKLFF; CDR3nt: TGTGCCAGCAGTTCGGGAGGATTTGAAAAACTGTTTTTT
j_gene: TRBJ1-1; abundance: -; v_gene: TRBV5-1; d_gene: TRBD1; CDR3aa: CASSLTGGSTEAFF; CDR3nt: TGCGCCAGCAGCTTGACAGGGGGGAGCACTGAAGCTTTCTTT
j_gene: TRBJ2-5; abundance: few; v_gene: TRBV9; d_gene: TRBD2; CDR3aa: CASSALAEKETQYF; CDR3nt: TGTGCCAGCAGCGCCCTAGCGGAAAAAGAGACCCAGTACTTC
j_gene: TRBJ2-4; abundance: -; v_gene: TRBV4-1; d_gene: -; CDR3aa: CASLIRPLAKNIQYF; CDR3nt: TGCGCCAGCCTAATTAGACCCCTAGCCAAAAACATTCAGTACTTC
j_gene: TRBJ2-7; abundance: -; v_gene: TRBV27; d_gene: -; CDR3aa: CASSLSGGGGYEQYF; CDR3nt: TGTGCCAGCAGTTTATCGGGGGGCGGTGGGTACGAGCAGTACTTC
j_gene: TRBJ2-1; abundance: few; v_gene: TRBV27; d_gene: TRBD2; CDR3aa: CASSPELAGGQNEQFF; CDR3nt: TGTGCCAGCAGTCCCGAACTAGCGGGAGGGCAGAATGAGCAGTTCTTC